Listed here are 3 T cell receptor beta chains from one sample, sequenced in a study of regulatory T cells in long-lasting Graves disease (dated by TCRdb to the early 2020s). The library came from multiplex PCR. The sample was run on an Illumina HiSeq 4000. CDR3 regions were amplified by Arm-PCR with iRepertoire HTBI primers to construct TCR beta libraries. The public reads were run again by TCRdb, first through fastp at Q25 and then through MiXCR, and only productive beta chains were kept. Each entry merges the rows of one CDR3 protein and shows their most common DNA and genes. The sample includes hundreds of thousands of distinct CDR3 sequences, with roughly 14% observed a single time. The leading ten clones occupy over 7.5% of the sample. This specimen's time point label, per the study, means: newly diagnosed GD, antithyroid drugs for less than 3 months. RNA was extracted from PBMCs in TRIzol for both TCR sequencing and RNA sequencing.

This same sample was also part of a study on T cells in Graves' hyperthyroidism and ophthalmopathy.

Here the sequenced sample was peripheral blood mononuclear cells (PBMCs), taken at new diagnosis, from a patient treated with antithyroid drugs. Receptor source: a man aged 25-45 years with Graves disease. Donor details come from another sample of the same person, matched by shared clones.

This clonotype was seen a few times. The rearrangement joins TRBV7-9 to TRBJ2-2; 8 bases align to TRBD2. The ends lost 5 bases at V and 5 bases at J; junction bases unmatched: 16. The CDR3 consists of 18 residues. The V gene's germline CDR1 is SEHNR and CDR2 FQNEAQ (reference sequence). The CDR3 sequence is CASSGRREGPPGTGELFF. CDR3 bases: TGTGCCAGCAGCGGTAGACGGGAGGGGCCACCGGGAACCGGGGAGCTGTTTTTT.

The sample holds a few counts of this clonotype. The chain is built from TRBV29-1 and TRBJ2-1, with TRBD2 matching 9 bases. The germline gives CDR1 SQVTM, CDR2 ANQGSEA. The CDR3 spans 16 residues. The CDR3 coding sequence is TGCAGTGTACCTCCACGTAGCGGGAGCTCCTACAATGAGCAGTTCTTC. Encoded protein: CSVPPRSGSSYNEQFF.

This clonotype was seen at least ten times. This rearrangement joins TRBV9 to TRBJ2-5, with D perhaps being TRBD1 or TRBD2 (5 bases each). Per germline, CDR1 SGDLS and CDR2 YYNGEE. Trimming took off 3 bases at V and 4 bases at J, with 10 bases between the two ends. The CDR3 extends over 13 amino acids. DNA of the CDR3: TGTGCCAGCAGCGGGACGAGGGGAGAGACCCAGTACTTC. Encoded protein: CASSGTRGETQYF.